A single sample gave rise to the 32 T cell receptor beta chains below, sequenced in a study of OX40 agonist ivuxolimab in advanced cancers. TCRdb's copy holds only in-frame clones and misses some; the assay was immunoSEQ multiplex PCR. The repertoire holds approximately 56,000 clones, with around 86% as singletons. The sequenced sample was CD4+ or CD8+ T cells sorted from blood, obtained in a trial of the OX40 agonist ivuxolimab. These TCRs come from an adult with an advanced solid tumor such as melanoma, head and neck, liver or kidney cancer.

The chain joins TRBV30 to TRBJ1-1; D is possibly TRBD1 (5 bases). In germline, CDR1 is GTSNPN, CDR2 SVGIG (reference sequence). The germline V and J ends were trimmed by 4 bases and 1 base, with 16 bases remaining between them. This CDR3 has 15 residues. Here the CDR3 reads CAWTSGWGTNTEAFF. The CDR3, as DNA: TGTGCCTGGACCTCCGGGTGGGGGACGAACACTGAAGCTTTCTTT.

The CDR3 loop reads CASSSPRVASNHEQFF. As DNA, the CDR3 is TGTGCCAGCAGCTCTCCAAGGGTAGCAAGTAACCATGAGCAGTTCTTC. V and J are TRBV7-9 and TRBJ2-1, with no clear D. Germline-derived CDR1 and CDR2 are SEHNR and FQNEAQ (reference sequence). The CDR3 length is 16 residues. V dropped 4 bases and J dropped 8 bases, with 21 bases sitting between them.

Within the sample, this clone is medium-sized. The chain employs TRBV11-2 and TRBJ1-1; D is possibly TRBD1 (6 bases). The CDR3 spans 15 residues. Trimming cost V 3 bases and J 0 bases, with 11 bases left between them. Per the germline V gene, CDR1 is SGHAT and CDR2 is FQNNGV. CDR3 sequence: CASSFQGRMNTEAFF. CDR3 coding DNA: TGTGCCAGCAGCTTTCAGGGGCGGATGAACACTGAAGCTTTCTTT.

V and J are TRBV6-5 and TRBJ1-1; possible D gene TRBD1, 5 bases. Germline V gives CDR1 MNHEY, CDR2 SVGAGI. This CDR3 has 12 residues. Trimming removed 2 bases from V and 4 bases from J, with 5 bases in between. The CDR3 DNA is TGTGCCAGCAGTTACGGGGGCACTGAAGCTTTCTTT. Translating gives CASSYGGTEAFF.

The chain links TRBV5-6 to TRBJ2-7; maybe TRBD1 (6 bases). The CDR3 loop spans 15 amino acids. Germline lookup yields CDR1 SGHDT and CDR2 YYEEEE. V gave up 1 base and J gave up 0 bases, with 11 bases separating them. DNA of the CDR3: TGTGCCAGCAGCTTGTTTAACAGGGACTCCTACGAGCAGTACTTC. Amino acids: CASSLFNRDSYEQYF.

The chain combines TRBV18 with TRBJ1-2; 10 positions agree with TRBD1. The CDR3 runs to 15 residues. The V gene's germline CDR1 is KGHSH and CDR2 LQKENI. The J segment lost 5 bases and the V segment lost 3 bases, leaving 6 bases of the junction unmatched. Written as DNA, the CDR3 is TGTGCCAGCTCACCCAGACAGGGGGCTCGGTATGGCTACACCTTC. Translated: CASSPRQGARYGYTF.

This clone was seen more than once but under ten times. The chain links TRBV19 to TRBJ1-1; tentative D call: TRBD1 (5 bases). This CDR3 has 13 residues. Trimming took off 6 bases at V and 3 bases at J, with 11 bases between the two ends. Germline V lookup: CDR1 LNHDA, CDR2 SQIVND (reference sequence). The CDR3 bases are TGTGCCAGTAGAAGTCAGGGTTACACTGAAGCTTTCTTT. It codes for CASRSQGYTEAFF.

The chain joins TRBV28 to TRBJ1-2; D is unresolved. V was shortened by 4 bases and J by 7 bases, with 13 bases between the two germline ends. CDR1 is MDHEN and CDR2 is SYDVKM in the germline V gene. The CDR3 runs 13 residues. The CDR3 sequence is CASSSGLASGYTF. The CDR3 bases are TGTGCCAGCAGTTCAGGCCTCGCTAGTGGCTACACCTTC.

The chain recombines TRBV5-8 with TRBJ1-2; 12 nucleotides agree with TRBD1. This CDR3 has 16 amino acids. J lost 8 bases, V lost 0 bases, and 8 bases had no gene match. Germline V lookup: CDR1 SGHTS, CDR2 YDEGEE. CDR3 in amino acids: CASSLAGTGGNFGYTF. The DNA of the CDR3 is TGTGCCAGCAGCTTGGCCGGGACAGGGGGCAACTTCGGCTACACCTTC.

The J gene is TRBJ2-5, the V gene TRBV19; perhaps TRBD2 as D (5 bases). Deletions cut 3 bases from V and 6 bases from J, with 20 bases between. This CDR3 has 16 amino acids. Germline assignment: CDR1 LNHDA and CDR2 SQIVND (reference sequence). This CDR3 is CASSIYRAGEEKTQYF. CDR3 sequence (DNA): TGTGCCAGTAGTATTTATAGGGCCGGGGAAGAAAAGACCCAGTACTTC.

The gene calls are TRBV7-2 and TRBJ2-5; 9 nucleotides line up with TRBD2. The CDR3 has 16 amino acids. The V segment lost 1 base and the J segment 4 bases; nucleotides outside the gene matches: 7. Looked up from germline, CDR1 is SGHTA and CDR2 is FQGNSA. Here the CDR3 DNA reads TGTGCCAGCAGCTTAGAAGCCAGCGGGAGGCGAGAGACCCAGTACTTC. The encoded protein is CASSLEASGRRETQYF.

CDR3 region: CASSFGGRATEKLFF. The DNA for the CDR3 is TGTGCCAGCAGCTTCGGCGGGAGGGCAACTGAAAAACTGTTTTTT. The chain uses TRBV11-2 and TRBJ1-4; D is unclear. The V gene's germline CDR1 is SGHAT and CDR2 FQNNGV. V was trimmed by 3 bases and J by 7 bases, leaving 15 bases between them. There are 15 residues in the CDR3. Full variable domain (remainder filled in from reference TRBV11-2 and TRBJ1-4): EAGVAQSPRYKIIEKRQSVAFWCNPISGHATLYWYQQILGQGPKLLIQFQNNGVVDDSQLPKDRFSAERLKGVDSTLKIQPAKLEDSAVYLCASSFGGRATEKLFFGSGTQLSVL.

CDR3 loop: CSAGQSSTDTQYF. Written as DNA, the CDR3 is TGCAGCGCCGGACAGTCCAGCACAGATACGCAGTATTTT. V is TRBV29-1 and J is TRBJ2-3; possible D gene TRBD1, 6 bases. In germline, CDR1 is SQVTM, CDR2 ANQGSEA. The CDR3 covers 13 residues. Trimming removed 7 bases at V and 0 bases at J, with 11 bases between.

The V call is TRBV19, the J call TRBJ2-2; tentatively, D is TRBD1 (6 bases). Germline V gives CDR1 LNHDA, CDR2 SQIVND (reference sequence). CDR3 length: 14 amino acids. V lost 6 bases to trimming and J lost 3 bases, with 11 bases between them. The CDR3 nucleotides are TGTGCCAGTAGCCATAACAGGGACACCGGGGAGCTGTTTTTT. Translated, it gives CASSHNRDTGELFF.

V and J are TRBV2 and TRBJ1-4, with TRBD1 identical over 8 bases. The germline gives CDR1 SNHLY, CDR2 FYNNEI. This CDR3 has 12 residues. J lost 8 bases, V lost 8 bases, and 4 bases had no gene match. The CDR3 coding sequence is TGTGCCAGCCGACAGGGGATAGAAAAACTGTTTTTT. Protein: CASRQGIEKLFF.

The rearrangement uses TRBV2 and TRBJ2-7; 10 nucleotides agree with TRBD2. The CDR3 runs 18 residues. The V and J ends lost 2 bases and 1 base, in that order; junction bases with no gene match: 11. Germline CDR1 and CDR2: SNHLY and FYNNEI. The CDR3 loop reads CASSEPLSGGAASYEQYV. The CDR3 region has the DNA TGTGCCAGCAGTGAACCCTTGAGCGGGGGGGCAGCATCCTACGAGCAGTACGTC.

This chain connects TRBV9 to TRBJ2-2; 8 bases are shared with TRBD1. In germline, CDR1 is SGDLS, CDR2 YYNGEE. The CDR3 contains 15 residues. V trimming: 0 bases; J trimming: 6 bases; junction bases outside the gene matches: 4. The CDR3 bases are TGTGCCAGCAGCGTAGTTCAGGGGGCGTCCGGGGAGCTGTTTTTT. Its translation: CASSVVQGASGELFF.

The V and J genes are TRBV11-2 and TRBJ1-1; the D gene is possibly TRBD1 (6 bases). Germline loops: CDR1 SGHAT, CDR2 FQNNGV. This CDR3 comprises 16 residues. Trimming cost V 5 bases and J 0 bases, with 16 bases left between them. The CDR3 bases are TGTGCCAGCAGCCCACAACAGGGCATCATGAACACTGAAGCTTTCTTT. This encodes CASSPQQGIMNTEAFF.

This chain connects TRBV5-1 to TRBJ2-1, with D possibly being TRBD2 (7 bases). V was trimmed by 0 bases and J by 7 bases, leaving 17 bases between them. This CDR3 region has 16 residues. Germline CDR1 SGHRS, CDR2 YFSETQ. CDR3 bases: TGCGCCAGCAGCTTGGTTGCGGGGGCCGGGAGAAATGAGCAGTTCTTC. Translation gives CASSLVAGAGRNEQFF.

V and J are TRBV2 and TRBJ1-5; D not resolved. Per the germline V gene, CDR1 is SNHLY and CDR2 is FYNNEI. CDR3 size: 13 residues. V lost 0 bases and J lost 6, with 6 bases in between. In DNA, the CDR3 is TGTGCCAGCAGTGAAGCGCCAGCTCAGCCCCAGCATTTT. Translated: CASSEAPAQPQHF. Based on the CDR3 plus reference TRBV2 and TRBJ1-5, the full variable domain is EPEVTQTPSHQVTQMGQEVILRCVPISNHLYFYWYRQILGQKVEFLVSFYNNEISEKSEIFDDQFSVERPDGSNFTLKIRSTKLEDSAMYFCASSEAPAQPQHFGDGTRLSIL.

CDR3 nucleotide sequence: TGTGCTAGTGGTTCGGGACAGACCTATGGCTACACCTTC. Protein sequence: CASGSGQTYGYTF. The chain uses TRBV12-5 and TRBJ1-2; the match to TRBD1 covers 7 bases. With V trimmed by 4 bases and J by 4 bases, 3 bases remained unmatched. The CDR3 consists of 13 residues. Germline CDR1 reads LGHNT; CDR2 reads FRNRAP.

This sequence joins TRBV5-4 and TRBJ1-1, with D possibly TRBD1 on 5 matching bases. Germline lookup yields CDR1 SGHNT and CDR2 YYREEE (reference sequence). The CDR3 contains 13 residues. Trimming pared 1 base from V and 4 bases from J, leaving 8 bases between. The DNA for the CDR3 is TGTGCCAGCAGCTTGACAGGAGGCACTGAAGCTTTCTTT. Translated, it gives CASSLTGGTEAFF.

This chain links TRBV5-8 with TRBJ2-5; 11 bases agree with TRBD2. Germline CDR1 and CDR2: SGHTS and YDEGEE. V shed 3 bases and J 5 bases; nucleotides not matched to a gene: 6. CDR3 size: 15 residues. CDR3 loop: CASSSSGGLTETQYF. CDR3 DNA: TGTGCCAGCAGCTCTAGCGGGGGGCTCACGGAGACCCAGTACTTC.

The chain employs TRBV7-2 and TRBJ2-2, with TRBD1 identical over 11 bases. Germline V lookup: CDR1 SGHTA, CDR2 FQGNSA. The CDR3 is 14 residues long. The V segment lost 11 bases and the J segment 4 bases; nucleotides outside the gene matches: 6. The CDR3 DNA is TGTGCCTCCCGGGGGACAGGGGGCACCGGGGAGCTGTTTTTT. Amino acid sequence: CASRGTGGTGELFF.

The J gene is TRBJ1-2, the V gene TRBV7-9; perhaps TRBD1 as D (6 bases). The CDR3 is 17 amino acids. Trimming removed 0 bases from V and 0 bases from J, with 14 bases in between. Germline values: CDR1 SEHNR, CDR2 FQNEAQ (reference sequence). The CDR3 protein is CASSLAGNAGANYGYTF. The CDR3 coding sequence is TGTGCCAGCAGCTTAGCAGGAAACGCAGGGGCTAACTATGGCTACACCTTC.

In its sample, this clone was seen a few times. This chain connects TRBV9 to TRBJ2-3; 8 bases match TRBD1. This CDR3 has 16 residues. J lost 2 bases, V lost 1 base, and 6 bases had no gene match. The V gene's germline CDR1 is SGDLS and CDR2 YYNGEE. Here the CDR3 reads CASSVLGTGNTDTQYF. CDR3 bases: TGTGCCAGCAGCGTATTGGGGACAGGAAACACAGATACGCAGTATTTT.

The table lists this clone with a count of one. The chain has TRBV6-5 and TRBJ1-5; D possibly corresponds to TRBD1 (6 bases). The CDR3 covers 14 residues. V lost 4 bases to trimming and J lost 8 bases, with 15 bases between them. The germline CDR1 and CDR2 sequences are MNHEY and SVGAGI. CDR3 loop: CASSSGQGSKPQHF. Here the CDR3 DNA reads TGTGCCAGCAGTTCGGGGCAGGGGTCTAAGCCCCAGCATTTT.

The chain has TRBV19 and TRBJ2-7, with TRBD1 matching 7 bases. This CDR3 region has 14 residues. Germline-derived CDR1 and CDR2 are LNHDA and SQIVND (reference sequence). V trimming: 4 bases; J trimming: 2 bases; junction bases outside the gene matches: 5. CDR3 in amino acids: CASSTWDSTYEQYF. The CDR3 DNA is TGTGCCAGTAGTACATGGGACAGTACCTACGAGCAGTACTTC.

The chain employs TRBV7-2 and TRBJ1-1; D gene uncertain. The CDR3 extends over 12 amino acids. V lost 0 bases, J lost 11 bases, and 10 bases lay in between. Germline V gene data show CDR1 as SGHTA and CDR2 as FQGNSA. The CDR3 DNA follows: TGTGCCAGCAGCTTAGCCCGGATATGGGCTTTCTTT. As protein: CASSLARIWAFF. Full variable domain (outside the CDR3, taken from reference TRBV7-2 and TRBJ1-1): GAGVSQSPSNKVTEKGKDVELRCDPISGHTALYWYRQSLGQGLEFLIYFQGNSAPDKSGLPSDRFSAERTGGSVSTLTIQRTQQEDSAVYLCASSLARIWAFFGQGTRLTVV.

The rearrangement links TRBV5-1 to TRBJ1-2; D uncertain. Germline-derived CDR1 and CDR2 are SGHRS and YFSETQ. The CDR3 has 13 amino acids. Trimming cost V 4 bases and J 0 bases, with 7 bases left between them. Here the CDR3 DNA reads TGCGCCAGCAGCCGTGAGGCTAACTATGGCTACACCTTC. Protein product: CASSREANYGYTF.

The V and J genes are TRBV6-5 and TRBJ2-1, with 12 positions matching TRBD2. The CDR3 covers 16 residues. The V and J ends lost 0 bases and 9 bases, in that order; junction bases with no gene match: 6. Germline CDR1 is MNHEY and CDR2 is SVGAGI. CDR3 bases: TGTGCCAGCAGTTACTCGCTAGCGGGGGGGAGGGGTGAGCAGTTCTTC. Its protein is CASSYSLAGGRGEQFF.

The CDR3 is CASSPSSPLAGTGELFF. DNA of the CDR3: TGTGCCAGCTCACCGTCCTCCCCGCTAGCGGGGACCGGGGAGCTGTTTTTT. J is TRBJ2-2 and V is TRBV18; TRBD2 aligns across 9 bases. With V trimmed by 3 bases and J by 5 bases, 10 bases remained unmatched. Germline lookup yields CDR1 KGHSH and CDR2 LQKENI. This CDR3 spans 17 amino acids.